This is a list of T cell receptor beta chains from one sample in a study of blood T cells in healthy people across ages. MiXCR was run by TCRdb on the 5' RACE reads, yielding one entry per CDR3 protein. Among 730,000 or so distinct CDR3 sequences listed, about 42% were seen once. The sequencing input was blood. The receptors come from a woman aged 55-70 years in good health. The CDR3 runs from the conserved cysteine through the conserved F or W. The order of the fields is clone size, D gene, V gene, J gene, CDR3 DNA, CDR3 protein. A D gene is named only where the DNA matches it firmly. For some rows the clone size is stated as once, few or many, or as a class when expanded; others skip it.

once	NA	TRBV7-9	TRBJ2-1	TGTGCCAGCAGCCCACCCGGGGCATCGGGATGGGAGACCCAGTTCTTC	CASSPPGASGWETQFF
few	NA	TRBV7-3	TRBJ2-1	TGTGCCAGCAGCTTAACCCCGGGACACAAGCAGTTCTTC	CASSLTPGHKQFF
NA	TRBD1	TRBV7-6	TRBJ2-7	TGTGCCAGCAGCGACGGGACAGGGCCCTACGAGCAGTACTTC	CASSDGTGPYEQYF
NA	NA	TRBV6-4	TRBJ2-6	TGTGCCAGCAGTGATAGGGGCGGGCTGAGCTCTGGGGCCAACGTCCTGACTTTC	CASSDRGGLSSGANVLTF
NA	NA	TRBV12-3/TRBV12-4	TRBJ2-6	TGTGCCAGCACCCCGGGACACGTCTCGGCCAACGTCCTGACTTTC	CASTPGHVSANVLTF
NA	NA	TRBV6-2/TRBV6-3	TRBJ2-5	TGTGCCAGCAGTTACTCGGCCATCCTCTACCAAGAGACCCAGTACTTC	CASSYSAILYQETQYF
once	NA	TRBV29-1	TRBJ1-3	TGCAGCGTTGAAAAGGGGACATTTGGAAACACCATATATTTT	CSVEKGTFGNTIYF
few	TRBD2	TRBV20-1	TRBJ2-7	TGCAGTGCCATAGCGGGAGCGGGGTACGAGCAGTACTTC	CSAIAGAGYEQYF
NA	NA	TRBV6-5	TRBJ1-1	TGTGCCAGCAGTTACAAAGGTCACACTGAAGCTTTCTTT	CASSYKGHTEAFF
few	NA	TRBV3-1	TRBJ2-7	TGTGCCAGTGCCGGACCCGGGTTCGAGCAGTACTTC	CASAGPGFEQYF
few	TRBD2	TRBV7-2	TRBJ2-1	TGTGCCAGCAGCCTGATGGGCGGGAGAGGAAATGAGCAGTTCTTC	CASSLMGGRGNEQFF
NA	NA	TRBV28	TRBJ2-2	TGTGCCAGCACACAACAAAGGAACACCGGGGAGCTGTTTTTT	CASTQQRNTGELFF
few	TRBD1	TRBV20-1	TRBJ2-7	TGCAGTGCCGTCCGGACAGGGAGCTCCTACGAGCAGTACTTC	CSAVRTGSSYEQYF
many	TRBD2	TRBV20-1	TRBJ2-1	TGCAGTGCTGGGGCCGGGACTAGACAGTTCTTC	CSAGAGTRQFF
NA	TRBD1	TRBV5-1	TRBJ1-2	TGCGCCAGCAGCCTCGAAACGACAGGGGTAGGCTACACCTTC	CASSLETTGVGYTF
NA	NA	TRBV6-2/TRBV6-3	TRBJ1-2	TGTGCCAGCAGTTCTCCGGGGGCTGGCTACATCTTC	CASSSPGAGYIF
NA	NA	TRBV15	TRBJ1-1	TGTGCCACCAGCAGAGAGACGGAGAACACTGAAGCTTTCTTT	CATSRETENTEAFF
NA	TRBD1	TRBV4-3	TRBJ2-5	TGCGCCACCAGCCAAAGGGCGGGGCAGGGGGCGTTCGAGACCCAGTACTTC	CATSQRAGQGAFETQYF
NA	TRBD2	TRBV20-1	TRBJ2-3	TGCAGTGCTCCCTATAGCGGGAGGGGCACAGATACGCAGTATTTT	CSAPYSGRGTDTQYF
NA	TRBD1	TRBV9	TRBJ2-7	TGTGCCAGCAGCGGGCGGACAGGGGAAGGTAGTTACGAGCAGTACTTC	CASSGRTGEGSYEQYF
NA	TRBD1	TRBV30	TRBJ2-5	TGTGCCTGGAGCGGGACAGCCTCTCCGGGGCAGTACTTC	CAWSGTASPGQYF
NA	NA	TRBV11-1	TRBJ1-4	TGTGCCAGCAGCTTGGGCCGCGTACCTAATGAAAAACTGTTTTTT	CASSLGRVPNEKLFF
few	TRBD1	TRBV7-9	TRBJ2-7	TGTGCCAGCAGCCCCACCCAACGGGATTGGACAGGGCAGTCCTACGAGCAGTACTTC	CASSPTQRDWTGQSYEQYF
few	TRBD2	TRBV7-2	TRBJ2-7	TGTGCCAGCAGCTTAATGACTAGCGGGAGAGTGATGCAGTACTTC	CASSLMTSGRVMQYF
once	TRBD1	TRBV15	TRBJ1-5	TGTGCCACCAGCAGAGATCCCAGGGGGAGCAATCAGCCCCAGCATTTT	CATSRDPRGSNQPQHF
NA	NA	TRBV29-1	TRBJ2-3	TGCAGCGTGGGGGGCGGGGAGGTGACAGATACGCAGTATTTT	CSVGGGEVTDTQYF
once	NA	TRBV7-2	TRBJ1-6	TGTGCCAGCAGCTCCCAGGGTGGCGGTTCACCCCTCCACTTT	CASSSQGGGSPLHF
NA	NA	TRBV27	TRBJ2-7	TGTGCCAGCAGCCCGACAGCCATCTCCTACGAGCAGTACTTC	CASSPTAISYEQYF
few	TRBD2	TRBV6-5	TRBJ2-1	TGTGCCAGCAGTTCCGCCAGCGGGAGGTACGATGAGCAGTTCTTC	CASSSASGRYDEQFF
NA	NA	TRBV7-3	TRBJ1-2	TGTGCCAGCAGCTCAAATTACGGAGGGCAGGGGCGTAACTATGGCTACACCTTC	CASSSNYGGQGRNYGYTF
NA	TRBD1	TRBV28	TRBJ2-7	TGTGCCGGCAGTTTTAACCAGGGGGCTCTCCCCTACGAGCAGTACTTC	CAGSFNQGALPYEQYF
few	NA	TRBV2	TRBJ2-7	TGTGCCAGCAGTGCGGTCCAGTACAATTACGAGCAGTACTTC	CASSAVQYNYEQYF
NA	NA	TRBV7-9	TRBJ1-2	TGTGCCAGCAGCTTAGAGTCAGGGAACTATGGCTACACCTTC	CASSLESGNYGYTF
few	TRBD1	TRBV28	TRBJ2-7	TGTGCCAGCAGTTCCGGACAGGCAACCCACTACGAGCAGTACTTC	CASSSGQATHYEQYF
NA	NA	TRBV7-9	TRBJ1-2	TGTGCCAGCAGCTTAGCTGGCAGACCTAACTATGGCTACACCTTC	CASSLAGRPNYGYTF
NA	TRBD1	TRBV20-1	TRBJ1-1	TGCAGTGCTAGTGGACAGGGGGCACGAGCTTTCTTT	CSASGQGARAFF
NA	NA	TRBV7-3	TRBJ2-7	TGTGCCAGCAGCTTAAGTCACGGCCCCTACGAGCAGTACTTC	CASSLSHGPYEQYF
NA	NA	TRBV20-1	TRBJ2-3	TGCAGTGCTAGAGATGCTAGGAATACACAGTATTTT	CSARDARNTQYF
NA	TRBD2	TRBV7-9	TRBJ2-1	TGTGCCAGCAGTCCCGGGACTAGCGGTGCGAGGTCCTACAATGAGCAGTTCTTC	CASSPGTSGARSYNEQFF
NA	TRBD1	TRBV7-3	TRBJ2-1	TGTGCCAGCAGCGCACAGGGGGAACCCTACAATGAGCAGTTCTTC	CASSAQGEPYNEQFF
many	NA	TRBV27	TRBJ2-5	TGTGCCAGCAGTTGGGACGGTGAAGAGACCCAGTACTTC	CASSWDGEETQYF
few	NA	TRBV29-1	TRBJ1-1	TGCAGCGGAAGACAGGTCGACGCTTTCTTT	CSGRQVDAFF
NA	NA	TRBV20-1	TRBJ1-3	TGCAGTGCTAGAGAGGGACACTCTGGAAACACCATATATTTT	CSAREGHSGNTIYF
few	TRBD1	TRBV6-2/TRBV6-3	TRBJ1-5	TGTGCCAGCAGTTACCACAGGGGGTATCAGCCCCAGCATTTT	CASSYHRGYQPQHF
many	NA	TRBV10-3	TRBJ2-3	TGTGCCATCAGTGAGTCGATAGATACGCAGTATTTT	CAISESIDTQYF